This T cell receptor beta chain appears in the sequencing data of a study of T cell responses to AZD1222 COVID-19 vaccine. Assay used: immunoSEQ multiplex PCR; TCRdb lists only in-frame clones, some missing. The table records roughly 110,000 clones, around 87% of them present only once. V lost 1 base and J 4 bases, leaving 8 bases between the germline ends. This CDR3 has 13 residues. Germline lookup yields CDR1 SGHKS and CDR2 YYEKEE (reference sequence). This TCR was recovered from an adult in good health. The chain links TRBV5-5 to TRBJ1-1, with D unresolved. The sample was peripheral blood, taken on day 0 of AZD1222 vaccination. CDR3 nucleotide sequence: TGTGCCAGCAGCTTGTATGGTTTCACTGAAGCTTTCTTT. Translating gives CASSLYGFTEAFF.